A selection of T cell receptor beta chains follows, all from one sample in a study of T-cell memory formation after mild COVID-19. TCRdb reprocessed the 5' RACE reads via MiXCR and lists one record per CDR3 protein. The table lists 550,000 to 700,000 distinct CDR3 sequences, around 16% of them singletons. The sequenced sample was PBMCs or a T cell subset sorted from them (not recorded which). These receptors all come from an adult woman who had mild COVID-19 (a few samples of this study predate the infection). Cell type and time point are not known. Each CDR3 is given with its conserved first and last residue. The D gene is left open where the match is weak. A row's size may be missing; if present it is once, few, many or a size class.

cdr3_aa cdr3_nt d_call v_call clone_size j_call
CASSFTGQSYQETQYF TGTGCCAGCAGCTTCACGGGACAGAGCTACCAAGAGACCCAGTACTTC TRBD1 TRBV7-3 . TRBJ2-5
CASSQGEIQTQYF TGTGCCAGCAGCCAGGGAGAGATCCAGACCCAGTACTTC . TRBV7-2 . TRBJ2-5
CASSQGQGDGYTF TGCGCCAGCAGCCAGGGACAGGGGGATGGCTACACCTTC TRBD1 TRBV4-1 . TRBJ1-2
CATSDSPTSGRTLYEQYF TGTGCCACCAGTGACTCCCCAACGAGCGGGAGGACCCTCTACGAGCAGTACTTC TRBD2 TRBV24-1 few TRBJ2-7
CATSDPRTSGEGTGELFF TGTGCCACCAGTGATCCCCGGACTAGCGGGGAAGGAACCGGGGAGCTGTTTTTT TRBD2 TRBV24-1 . TRBJ2-2
CASSPGGRGDTQYF TGTGCCAGCAGCCCGGGGGGGCGGGGAGATACGCAGTATTTT TRBD2 TRBV7-2 . TRBJ2-3
CASSQVVFDYEQYF TGCGCCAGCAGCCAAGTAGTTTTCGACTACGAGCAGTACTTC . TRBV4-3 . TRBJ2-7
CSVGGQNYGYTF TGCAGCGTTGGGGGCCAGAACTATGGCTACACCTTC . TRBV29-1 few TRBJ1-2
CASSLRGAHRYEQYF TGTGCCAGCAGTTTACGCGGGGCCCATCGGTACGAGCAGTACTTC . TRBV27 few TRBJ2-7
CASSLVVRMNTGELFF TGCGCCAGCAGCTTGGTTGTCCGCATGAACACCGGGGAGCTGTTTTTT . TRBV5-1 few TRBJ2-2
CASLAAGVRETQYF TGTGCCAGTCTGGCGGCAGGGGTAAGAGAGACCCAGTACTTC . TRBV25-1 once TRBJ2-5
CASSRAPLGGAYEQYF TGTGCCAGCAGCAGAGCTCCGCTGGGAGGGGCCTACGAGCAGTACTTC TRBD2 TRBV9 . TRBJ2-7
CASSRGAGLAGWRDEQFF TGTGCCAGCAGCCGAGGAGCCGGACTAGCGGGGTGGCGGGATGAGCAGTTCTTC TRBD2 TRBV5-5 few TRBJ2-1
CAWDPWQLDATGELFF TGTGCCTGGGACCCTTGGCAGCTCGATGCCACCGGGGAGCTGTTTTTT . TRBV30 few TRBJ2-2
CASSDSITDTQYF TGTGCCAGCAGTGATTCTATCACAGATACGCAGTATTTT . TRBV25-1 few TRBJ2-3
CASSPPRTGDVNGELFF TGTGCCAGCTCACCACCACGGACAGGGGACGTTAACGGGGAGCTGTTTTTT TRBD1 TRBV18 . TRBJ2-2
CASSLGGYGTDTQYF TGCGCCAGCAGCTTGGGAGGGTATGGCACAGATACGCAGTATTTT . TRBV5-1 few TRBJ2-3
CASRASEVDTQYF TGTGCCAGCCGAGCTAGCGAGGTAGATACGCAGTATTTT . TRBV12-3/TRBV12-4 few TRBJ2-3
CASSYSRGGPNQPQHF TGTGCCAGCAGTTACTCCAGAGGGGGTCCCAATCAGCCCCAGCATTTT . TRBV6-6 . TRBJ1-5
CSVDEGALCEQYF TGCAGCGTTGACGAGGGGGCTTTATGCGAGCAGTACTTC TRBD1 TRBV29-1 . TRBJ2-7
CASSATLPSGPHEQYF TGTGCCAGCAGTGCAACCCTCCCTAGCGGGCCTCACGAGCAGTACTTC TRBD2 TRBV6-2/TRBV6-3 few TRBJ2-7
CASSPSGQGRGAFF TGTGCCAGCAGTCCCTCGGGACAGGGGAGGGGAGCTTTCTTT TRBD1 TRBV27 . TRBJ1-1
CASSTYLGPQPQHF TGTGCCAGTAGTACCTACCTGGGTCCGCAGCCCCAGCATTTT . TRBV19 few TRBJ1-5
CASSYQGRVATEAFF TGTGCCAGCAGTTACCAGGGCAGGGTGGCCACTGAAGCTTTCTTT . TRBV6-5 . TRBJ1-1
CASSLAPVQETQYF TGTGCCAGCAGCTTAGCTCCAGTCCAAGAGACCCAGTACTTC . TRBV7-9 . TRBJ2-5
CASKQSSSYNEQFF TGTGCCAGCAAGCAATCGAGCTCCTACAATGAGCAGTTCTTC . TRBV6-1 . TRBJ2-1
CSARETGRGTGANVLTF TGCAGTGCTAGAGAAACGGGGAGGGGGACTGGGGCCAACGTCCTGACTTTC . TRBV20-1 few TRBJ2-6
CATTWGGVNTEAFF TGTGCCACTACCTGGGGAGGGGTGAACACTGAAGCTTTCTTT . TRBV2 . TRBJ1-1
CASSQHSGILVGEQFF TGTGCCAGCAGCCAGCACAGCGGGATCCTTGTTGGTGAGCAGTTCTTC TRBD2 TRBV3-1 . TRBJ2-1
CASSSGEVVYGYTF TGCGCCAGCAGCTCAGGGGAGGTCGTCTATGGCTACACCTTC . TRBV5-1 . TRBJ1-2
CASSLIRVWDEQFF TGTGCCAGCAGCTTAATCAGGGTTTGGGATGAGCAGTTCTTC . TRBV7-9 few TRBJ2-1
CASIPPPGQGFDTQYF TGTGCCAGCATTCCTCCCCCGGGACAGGGGTTTGATACGCAGTATTTT TRBD1 TRBV5-4 few TRBJ2-3
CASSPGGHEQFF TGTGCCAGCTCACCGGGAGGGCATGAGCAGTTCTTC TRBD2 TRBV18 . TRBJ2-1
CASSTGAGGQFEQFF TGTGCCAGCAGCACAGGGGCGGGGGGGCAGTTTGAGCAGTTCTTC TRBD2 TRBV7-2 many TRBJ2-1
CASNPGLANQETQYF TGTGCCAGCAATCCGGGACTAGCGAATCAAGAGACCCAGTACTTC TRBD2 TRBV2 few TRBJ2-5
CSVQIAGLRETQYF TGCAGCGTTCAAATAGCGGGGTTAAGAGAGACCCAGTACTTC TRBD2 TRBV29-1 . TRBJ2-5